The rows below give T cell receptor beta chains drawn from one sample of a study of T cell repertoires in cytomegalovirus infection. TCRdb independently ran MiXCR on the reads; one entry per CDR3 protein. The table records roughly 700,000 distinct CDR3 sequences, roughly a third of them present only once. Antigens for these TCRs are unknown. Sequencing was performed on cultured PBMCs, taken from culture after CMV antigen stimulation. These receptor sequences come from a human donor in good health (CMV status not recorded). Some clones in this sample may be carry-over from other donors' samples. The CDR3 runs from the conserved cysteine through the conserved F or W. Each record gives: V gene, D gene, J gene, clone size, CDR3 DNA, CDR3 protein. D genes are given only for firm matches. Where a row states a size, it is once, few, many or the class of an expanded clone; other rows omit it.

TRBV7-2	.	TRBJ2-3	.	TGTGCCAGCAGTTCCCTATGGACGCAGTATTTT	CASSSLWTQYF
TRBV6-5	.	TRBJ1-1	few	TGTGCCAGCAGTCTCCGTATCAGCACTGAAGCTTTCTTT	CASSLRISTEAFF
TRBV7-7	.	TRBJ2-2	.	TGTGCCAGCGCTGCCCCAGGGGGGATCGGGGAGCTGTTTTTT	CASAAPGGIGELFF
TRBV10-3	TRBD2	TRBJ2-1	.	TGTGCCATCAGCAAAAATCTAGCGGGGGTCTCCTACAATGAGCAGTTCTTC	CAISKNLAGVSYNEQFF
TRBV20-1	TRBD1	TRBJ2-5	.	TGCAGTGCTCCCAGGACAGGGCTATTGCAAGAGACCCAGTACTTC	CSAPRTGLLQETQYF
TRBV7-8	.	TRBJ1-6	many	TGTGCCAGCAGCTTAATGCAGGGTGAGGATTCACCCCTCCACTTT	CASSLMQGEDSPLHF
TRBV27	.	TRBJ1-2	.	TGTGCCAGCAGTGAAGACAGCTTAGCAAACTATGGCTACACCTTC	CASSEDSLANYGYTF
TRBV25-1	.	TRBJ1-2	once	TGTGCCAGCAGTGAAGGAGGGTATCTTGGCTACACCTTC	CASSEGGYLGYTF
TRBV7-2	.	TRBJ2-7	many	TGTGCCAGCAGCTTATGGGGGTCCCCCTACGAGCAGTACTTC	CASSLWGSPYEQYF
TRBV28	.	TRBJ2-3	.	TGTGCCAGCATCCCGAGTGGAGGGATGAGGGCAGATACGCAGTATTTT	CASIPSGGMRADTQYF
TRBV2	TRBD1	TRBJ1-1	.	TGTGCCAGCAGCCGAATCCCGACAGGGACGAGATACACTGAAGCTTTCTTT	CASSRIPTGTRYTEAFF
TRBV12-3/TRBV12-4	TRBD2	TRBJ2-3	few	TGTGCCAGCAGTTTAACTAGCGGGAGATCGACAGATACGCAGTATTTT	CASSLTSGRSTDTQYF
TRBV7-2	.	TRBJ1-1	many	TGTGCCAGCAGCTTAGTGCAGGGTGAAGCTTTCTTT	CASSLVQGEAFF
TRBV7-2	.	TRBJ2-3	many	TGTGCCAGCAGCTTAGCCCCAGATACGCAGTATTTT	CASSLAPDTQYF
TRBV7-2	.	TRBJ2-3	few	TGTGCCAGCAGCTTACGAGCCAGGGGGGGCGGTCTGATAACGCAGTATTTT	CASSLRARGGGLITQYF
TRBV7-2	TRBD2	TRBJ2-7	many	TGTGCCAGCAGTACAAGGGGACTAGCGTCCTACGAGCAGTACTTC	CASSTRGLASYEQYF
TRBV12-3/TRBV12-4	.	TRBJ1-3	.	TGTGCCAGCAGTTTGCCCTTACAGGTCTCTGGAAACACCATATATTTT	CASSLPLQVSGNTIYF
TRBV19	.	TRBJ2-1	.	TGTGCCAGTATGAAGAAAAAGGGCCTAGGAGCTGATGAGCAGTTCTTC	CASMKKKGLGADEQFF
TRBV19	TRBD2	TRBJ2-2	.	TGTGCCAGTAGTATTACTAGCGGTTCCACCGGGGAGCTGTTTTTT	CASSITSGSTGELFF
TRBV6-5	.	TRBJ2-3	few	TGTGCCAGCAGTTACCGGGACAGCACAGATACGCAGTATTTT	CASSYRDSTDTQYF
TRBV6-2/TRBV6-3	.	TRBJ2-7	many	TGTGCCAGCAGTTACTCGCTCTCGGGAGTAAGGTACGAGCAGTACTTC	CASSYSLSGVRYEQYF
TRBV5-4	.	TRBJ1-1	.	TGTGCCAGCAGCTTGGGGGCCAAGAACACTGAAGCTTTCTTT	CASSLGAKNTEAFF
TRBV28	TRBD1	TRBJ2-7	few	TGTGCCAGCAGGCCAACCGGCGCCTACAGGGGGTCCTACGAGCAGTACTTC	CASRPTGAYRGSYEQYF
TRBV20-1	.	TRBJ1-2	few	TGCAGTGCTAGAGATGGCAGTTACTATGGCTACACCTTC	CSARDGSYYGYTF
TRBV12-5	.	TRBJ2-5	.	TGTGCTAGTGGTTCCTCGTTAGAGACCCAGTACTTC	CASGSSLETQYF
TRBV9	TRBD1	TRBJ2-3	.	TGTGCCAGCAGCGAACTGACAGGGGCAGATACGCAGTATTTT	CASSELTGADTQYF
TRBV30	.	TRBJ1-5	.	TGTGCCAGCGAAGCCGGGTTCAATCAGCCCCAGCATTTT	CASEAGFNQPQHF
TRBV18	TRBD2	TRBJ2-1	.	TGTGCCAGCTCACCACCGAAGTCTAGCGGGAGTGCGAGCTCCTACAATGAGCAGTTCTTC	CASSPPKSSGSASSYNEQFF
TRBV7-2	TRBD1	TRBJ1-1	many	TGTGCCAGCAGCCTCAGACAGGGGGCGACTGAAGCTTTCTTT	CASSLRQGATEAFF
TRBV6-1	.	TRBJ2-1	.	TGTGCCAGCAGTTACCAGGGCCGTTACAATGAGCAGTTCTTC	CASSYQGRYNEQFF
TRBV7-8	.	TRBJ2-6	.	TGTGCCAGCAGCTTACCAGGACAGAGCTCTGGGGCCAACGTCCTGAGTTTC	CASSLPGQSSGANVLSF
TRBV14	TRBD1	TRBJ2-3	.	TGTGCCAGCAGCCAAACCGGACCGGGACAGGGGCCAGATACGCAGTATTTT	CASSQTGPGQGPDTQYF
TRBV6-5	.	TRBJ1-2	few	TGTGCCAGCAGTTACGGGCAGCTCTATGGCTACACCTTC	CASSYGQLYGYTF
TRBV7-6	.	TRBJ2-3	few	TGTGCCAGCAGCTTAACAGGTGCAGGAGATACGCAGTATTTT	CASSLTGAGDTQYF
TRBV6-1	.	TRBJ2-2	.	TGTGCCAGCAAGGCAGTCGGAGGAACTCCCGGGGAGCTGTTTTTT	CASKAVGGTPGELFF
TRBV19	.	TRBJ2-7	.	TGTGCCAGTAGTATTGGGGCGAGGGTCTCCTACGAGCAGTACTTC	CASSIGARVSYEQYF
TRBV7-9	TRBD1	TRBJ1-1	many	TGTGCCAGCAGCCGATGGACAGGGTCTACAGGAATAAACACTGAAGCTTTCTTT	CASSRWTGSTGINTEAFF
TRBV5-1	TRBD1	TRBJ2-3	.	TGCGCCAGCTATGGGACAGGGAGTAGCACAGATACGCAGTATTTT	CASYGTGSSTDTQYF
TRBV7-4	.	TRBJ2-2	.	TGTGCCAGCAGCTTAGGTAGCTCGAACACCGGGGAGCTGTTTTTT	CASSLGSSNTGELFF
TRBV7-2	.	TRBJ2-5	few	TGTGCCAGCAGCTTCAGGAGTGTTGGAGAGACCCAGTACTTC	CASSFRSVGETQYF
TRBV27	.	TRBJ2-3	.	TGTGCCAGTAGGCTTCCGGGGCCCGATACGCAGTATTTT	CASRLPGPDTQYF
TRBV4-2	TRBD2	TRBJ2-1	.	TGTGCCAGCAGCCAAGAACCGGAACTAGCGGCGTTCTTC	CASSQEPELAAFF
TRBV5-6	.	TRBJ2-1	.	TGTGCCAGCAGCTTGGCGTTGACCCTCAATGAGCAGTTCTTC	CASSLALTLNEQFF